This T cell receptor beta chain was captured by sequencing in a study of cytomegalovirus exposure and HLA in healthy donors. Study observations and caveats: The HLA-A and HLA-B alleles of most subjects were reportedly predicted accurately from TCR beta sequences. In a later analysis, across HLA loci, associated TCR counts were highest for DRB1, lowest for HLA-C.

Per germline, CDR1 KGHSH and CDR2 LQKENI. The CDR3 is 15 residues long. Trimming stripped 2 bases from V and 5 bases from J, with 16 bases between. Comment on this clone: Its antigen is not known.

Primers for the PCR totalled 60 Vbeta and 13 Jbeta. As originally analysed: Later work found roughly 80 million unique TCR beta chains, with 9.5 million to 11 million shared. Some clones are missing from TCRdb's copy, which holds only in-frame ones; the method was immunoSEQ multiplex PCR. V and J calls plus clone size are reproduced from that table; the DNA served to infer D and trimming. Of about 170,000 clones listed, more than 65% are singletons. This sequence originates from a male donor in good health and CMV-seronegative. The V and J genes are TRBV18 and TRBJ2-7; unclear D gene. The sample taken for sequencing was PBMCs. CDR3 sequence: CASSPTVLKFDEQYF. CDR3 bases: TGTGCCAGCTCACCAACGGTTCTGAAGTTTGACGAGCAGTACTTC.